This entry is about one TCR beta chain. The CDR3 spans 14 residues. This record belongs to a study of control samples from healthy donors and cancer patients. The table came from immunoSEQ multiplex PCR; TCRdb's copy has only in-frame clones and leaves some out. The sample includes about 180,000 clones, 85% to 95% of them seen just once. The receptor was derived from a man younger than 45 in good health. V is TRBV21-1 and J is TRBJ2-1; TRBD1, the table's D call, was not compared with the DNA. TRBV21-1 has pseudogene status. Sequencing was done on a sample of blood. The CDR3 is CASSKVRGGFSQFF. CDR3 in DNA: TGTGCCAGCAGCAAAGTACGAGGGGGATTTTCGCAGTTCTTC.